A single sample gave rise to the 7 T cell receptor beta chains below, sequenced in a study of T cell repertoires in cytomegalovirus infection. Via MiXCR, TCRdb re-called the reads, giving one row per CDR3 protein. Of approximately 200,000 distinct CDR3 sequences listed, roughly 23% were seen once; the top ten hold around a sixth. Sequenced: CD8+ T cells from PBMCs. The receptor set was obtained from a human donor in good health (CMV status not recorded). Some clones in this sample may be carry-over from other donors' samples.

This clonotype has only a few counts. This sequence joins TRBV5-6 and TRBJ1-1; D is uncertain. The germline V and J ends were trimmed by 2 bases and 1 base, with 6 bases remaining between them. The CDR3 loop spans 13 amino acids. Germline V gives CDR1 SGHDT, CDR2 YYEEEE. The CDR3 bases are TGTGCCAGCAGCTTTCCGAGGAACACTGAAGCTTTCTTT. Its protein product is CASSFPRNTEAFF.

The V gene is TRBV7-9, the J gene TRBJ2-1, with 8 bases aligning to TRBD2. The CDR3 totals 14 residues. V trimming: 1 base; J trimming: 6 bases; junction bases outside the gene matches: 2. Germline values: CDR1 SEHNR, CDR2 FQNEAQ (reference sequence). CDR3 protein: CASSLEGLVNEQFF. CDR3 DNA sequence: TGTGCCAGCAGCTTAGAGGGACTAGTCAATGAGCAGTTCTTC. Looking up the rest from reference TRBV7-9 and TRBJ2-1 gives the full variable domain: DTGVSQNPRHKITKRGQNVTFRCDPISEHNRLYWYRQTLGQGPEFLTYFQNEAQLEKSRLLSDRFSAERPKGSFSTLEIQRTEQGDSAMYLCASSLEGLVNEQFFGPGTRLTVL.

The chain joins TRBV20-1 to TRBJ2-1; 9 bases match TRBD1. This CDR3 is built from 13 residues. The germline gives CDR1 DFQATT, CDR2 SNEGSKA (reference sequence). V dropped 3 bases and J dropped 8; count of bases not matched to a gene: 5. CDR3 sequence: CSARGTGFYEQFF. DNA for the CDR3: TGCAGTGCTAGGGGGACAGGGTTCTATGAGCAGTTCTTC.

This clonotype was observed many times. The rearrangement joins TRBV7-2 to TRBJ1-1; D is possibly TRBD1 (5 bases). The germline V gene has CDR1 SGHTA and CDR2 FQGNSA. The V end was cut by 7 bases, the J end by 4 bases, with 16 bases between. The CDR3 has 14 residues. The CDR3 reads CASTGGYRGTEAFF. CDR3 in DNA: TGTGCCAGCACGGGGGGGTATAGAGGCACTGAAGCTTTCTTT.

This sequence joins TRBV5-4 and TRBJ2-3, with 11 bases that match TRBD2. The CDR3 length is 18 residues. Germline trimming cut 4 bases from V and 0 bases from J; bases unmatched to any gene: 10. Germline V gene lookup returns CDR1 SGHNT and CDR2 YYREEE (reference sequence). This chain's CDR3 is CASSLGTSGVGSTDTQYF. Written as DNA, the CDR3 is TGTGCCAGCAGCCTTGGGACTAGCGGAGTGGGAAGCACAGATACGCAGTATTTT.

The chain joins TRBV7-9 to TRBJ2-7; 7 bases are a match to TRBD2. CDR3 length: 15 amino acids. V gave up 5 bases and J gave up 2 bases; unmatched junction bases: 9. CDR1 is SEHNR and CDR2 is FQNEAQ in the germline V gene (reference sequence). The CDR3 loop reads CASSGGGGIAYEQYF. The CDR3 DNA reads as TGTGCCAGCAGCGGGGGGGGGGGAATCGCCTACGAGCAGTACTTC.

This clonotype was counted at least ten times. The chain uses TRBV7-2 and TRBJ2-7; TRBD1 aligns across 11 bases. The J segment lost 5 bases and the V segment lost 6 bases, leaving 6 bases of the junction unmatched. Germline CDR1 SGHTA, CDR2 FQGNSA. CDR3 length: 14 amino acids. The DNA for the CDR3 is TGTGCCAGCAGAGGGACAGGGGGTGGGAACGAGCAGTACTTC. This gives the protein CASRGTGGGNEQYF. Together with reference TRBV7-2 and TRBJ2-7, the CDR3 gives the full variable domain: GAGVSQSPSNKVTEKGKDVELRCDPISGHTALYWYRQSLGQGLEFLIYFQGNSAPDKSGLPSDRFSAERTGGSVSTLTIQRTQQEDSAVYLCASRGTGGGNEQYFGPGTRLTVT.